One sample yielded the 9 T cell receptor beta chains listed below, sequenced in a study of cytomegalovirus exposure and HLA in healthy donors. The study ran its PCR with 60 Vbeta and 13 Jbeta primers. The repertoire was sequenced with immunoSEQ multiplex PCR; TCRdb's copy has only in-frame clones and lacks some. The table shows roughly 130,000 clones, with 88% occurring only once. Sequences were obtained from PBMCs. These receptors all stem from a woman aged 40-49 years in good health and CMV-seronegative.

The chain carries TRBV5-4 and TRBJ2-7; TRBD2 is a possible D gene (6 bases). This CDR3 has 14 amino acids. V lost 2 bases to trimming and J lost 7 bases, with 16 bases between them. The germline gives CDR1 SGHNT, CDR2 YYREEE (reference sequence). The CDR3 coding sequence is TGTGCCAGCAGCTTAGGGTGGACTACGGGGGAGCAGTACTTC. Protein product: CASSLGWTTGEQYF.

This clone has only one observation. The rearrangement joins TRBV6-6 to TRBJ2-1; maybe TRBD2 (5 bases). CDR1 is MNHNY, CDR2 SVGAGI, per germline (reference sequence). CDR3 length equals 15 residues. V lost 2 bases and J lost 6, with 14 bases in between. The CDR3 loop is CASSYGSELVNEQFF. CDR3 DNA sequence: TGTGCCAGCAGTTACGGGAGTGAATTGGTCAATGAGCAGTTCTTC.

This clone occurred once. The V gene is TRBV6-1, the J gene TRBJ2-7; TRBD2 agrees at 11 bases. There are 15 residues in the CDR3. Trimming took 5 bases from V and 4 from J; bases not matched to a gene: 7. Germline CDR1 and CDR2: MNHNS and SASEGT. The CDR3 reads CASSRLVAGGYEQYF. The CDR3 DNA sequence: TGTGCCAGCAGTCGTCTCGTAGCGGGAGGGTACGAGCAGTACTTC.

This chain joins TRBV2 and TRBJ2-7; D gene ambiguous. The germline V gene has CDR1 SNHLY and CDR2 FYNNEI. The CDR3 sequence is 12 residues long. The germline V and J ends were trimmed by 5 bases and 3 bases, with 8 bases remaining between them. CDR3 in DNA: TGTGCCAGCAGTCTGTTCAGCTACGAGCAGTACTTC. Translation: CASSLFSYEQYF.

The V gene is TRBV5-1, the J gene TRBJ2-2; 9 bases align to TRBD1. The CDR3 sequence is 17 residues long. Per the germline V gene, CDR1 is SGHRS and CDR2 is YFSETQ. The ends lost 0 bases at V and 6 bases at J; junction bases unmatched: 9. CDR3 sequence: CASSLGPLGQGAGELFF. Written as DNA, the CDR3 is TGCGCCAGCAGCTTGGGTCCGTTGGGACAGGGTGCCGGGGAGCTGTTTTTT.

The rearrangement joins TRBV2 to TRBJ2-7, with D possibly TRBD1 on 6 matching bases. This CDR3 is built from 14 residues. V lost 10 bases and J 4 bases, leaving 20 bases between the germline ends. Germline V gene lookup returns CDR1 SNHLY and CDR2 FYNNEI. The CDR3 reads CATRQTGHAYEQYF. As DNA, the CDR3 is TGTGCCACCCGCCAGACAGGTCATGCTTACGAGCAGTACTTC.

The chain uses TRBV6-1 and TRBJ2-5, with D possibly being TRBD2 (6 bases). The CDR3 is 17 residues long. Trimming stripped 2 bases from V and 4 bases from J, with 20 bases between. Germline V gene data show CDR1 as MNHNS and CDR2 as SASEGT. The CDR3 reads CASSEWGLGAGGETQYF. The DNA of the CDR3 is TGTGCCAGCAGTGAATGGGGGTTGGGAGCGGGCGGAGAGACCCAGTACTTC.

V is TRBV6-6 and J is TRBJ2-7; a weak D match, TRBD1 (6 bases). From germline, CDR1 is MNHNY and CDR2 SVGAGI (reference sequence). V was clipped by 6 bases and J by 3 bases, with 15 bases between them. The CDR3 is made up of 14 amino acids. CDR3 protein: CASSRNRAGYEQYF. DNA of the CDR3: TGTGCCAGCAGCCGCAACAGGGCGGGCTACGAGCAGTACTTC.

This rearrangement joins TRBV11-3 to TRBJ2-3, with TRBD1 matching over 9 bases. Looked up from germline, CDR1 is SGHNT and CDR2 is YENEEA. The V segment lost 3 bases and the J segment 6 bases; nucleotides outside the gene matches: 10. This CDR3 is 16 amino acids long. The CDR3 nucleotides read TGTGCCAGCAGCTTCTCCGGGACAGGGTCGAGGGATACGCAGTATTTT. Its translation is CASSFSGTGSRDTQYF.